These 26 T cell receptor beta chains originate from one sample sequenced in a study of regulatory T cells in long-lasting Graves disease. Time point reported: newly diagnosed GD, antithyroid drugs for less than 3 months. The TCR library used RNA extracted from PBMCs. Sequencing libraries for TCR beta were prepared with iRepertoire HTBI primers and Arm-PCR of CDR3 regions. TCRdb fed the multiplex PCR reads into MiXCR, producing one record per CDR3 protein. The table includes around 420,000 distinct CDR3 sequences, about 15% detected once. These data were also reused for a study on T cells in Graves' hyperthyroidism and ophthalmopathy.

Sequences were derived from peripheral blood mononuclear cells (PBMCs), sampled at new diagnosis, from a patient treated with antithyroid drugs. All receptors derive from a woman aged 40 to 50 with Graves disease.

This clonotype was observed many times. The rearrangement joins TRBV11-3 to TRBJ2-2, with 7 positions matching TRBD1. This CDR3 comprises 15 residues. Germline V gene data show CDR1 as SGHNT and CDR2 as YENEEA. V lost 5 bases, J lost 0 bases, and 3 bases stayed unmatched. CDR3 loop: CASSTTGPNTGELFF. The CDR3 DNA reads as TGTGCCAGCAGCACGACAGGGCCGAACACCGGGGAGCTGTTTTTT.

The chain is built from TRBV6-5 and TRBJ2-3; D unresolved. V lost 2 bases to trimming and J lost 2 bases, with 5 bases between them. Germline CDR1 and CDR2: MNHEY and SVGAGI. This CDR3 is built from 13 residues. The DNA of the CDR3 is TGTGCCAGCAGTTACAACCCCACAGATACGCAGTATTTT. Translated, it gives CASSYNPTDTQYF.

This clonotype was seen more than once but under ten times. The chain couples TRBV12-3 or TRBV12-4 to TRBJ2-7; no clear D gene. The CDR3 is 12 amino acids. The ends were cut back, 3 bases at V and 3 bases at J, with 6 bases in the middle. CDR3 nucleotide sequence: TGTGCCAGCAGTTTTACATTCTACGAGCAGTACTTC. Residues: CASSFTFYEQYF.

In this sample, this clonotype turned up a few times. The chain has TRBV10-1 and TRBJ2-1; TRBD2 agrees at 10 bases. The J segment lost 8 bases and the V segment lost 1 base, leaving 5 bases of the junction unmatched. The CDR3 has 15 amino acids. Germline CDR1 WNHNN, CDR2 SYGVQD (reference sequence). CDR3 sequence: CASSEWLAGGHEQFF. The CDR3 DNA follows: TGCGCCAGCAGTGAGTGGTTAGCGGGAGGACATGAGCAGTTCTTC.

This chain joins TRBV15 and TRBJ2-2; TRBD2 matches 8 bases. The CDR3 consists of 16 residues. J was trimmed by 6 bases and V by 0 bases; bases with no gene match: 6. The germline V gene encodes CDR1 LNHNV and CDR2 YYDKDF (reference sequence). The CDR3 sequence is CATSRDHSGGAGELFF. In DNA form, the CDR3 reads TGTGCCACCAGCAGAGATCACAGCGGGGGCGCCGGGGAGCTGTTTTTT.

There are many counts of this clonotype. V is TRBV29-1 and J is TRBJ2-1, with 9 bases aligning to TRBD2. This CDR3 region has 12 residues. Germline V gene lookup returns CDR1 SQVTM and CDR2 ANQGSEA. Trimming took 7 bases from V and 8 from J; bases not matched to a gene: 6. The CDR3 loop is CSGGRARDEQFF. CDR3 nucleotide sequence: TGCAGCGGCGGGAGGGCCAGGGATGAGCAGTTCTTC.

The chain recombines TRBV28 with TRBJ2-3; TRBD2 matches 14 bases. J gave up 5 bases and V 4 bases, and 8 bases lay outside the gene matches. Germline lookup yields CDR1 MDHEN and CDR2 SYDVKM. The CDR3 runs to 17 residues. The CDR3: CASSCRETSGRGDTQYF. DNA for the CDR3: TGTGCCAGCAGTTGCCGGGAGACTAGCGGGAGGGGAGATACGCAGTATTTT.

This clonotype showed up many times. The CDR3 DNA is TGTGCCAGCAGTTTCGGGGGGCTCCACAATGAGCAGTTCTTC. It codes for CASSFGGLHNEQFF. The chain combines TRBV12-3 or TRBV12-4 with TRBJ2-1; D may be TRBD2 (7 bases). Trimming took off 3 bases at V and 5 bases at J, with 11 bases between the two ends. The CDR3 extends over 14 amino acids.

A note on this clonotype: One end of the junction varies from germline; a read error may be responsible. CDR3 loop: CASRLGDRFSGYTF. The DNA for the CDR3 is TGCGCCAGCCGCTTGGGGGACAGGTTTTCAGGCTACACCTTC. The chain couples TRBV5-1 to TRBJ1-2; 8 nucleotides agree with TRBD1. CDR1 SGHRS and CDR2 YFSETQ come from the germline V gene. CDR3 length: 14 residues.

The genes are TRBV7-9 and TRBJ1-1; a weak D match, TRBD1 (6 bases). The CDR3 has 13 residues. Deletions cut 5 bases from V and 11 bases from J, with 18 bases between. Germline loops: CDR1 SEHNR, CDR2 FQNEAQ (reference sequence). This CDR3 reads CASSPRAGELAFF. CDR3 DNA: TGTGCCAGCAGCCCCAGGGCAGGGGAATTGGCTTTCTTT.

In this sample, this clonotype turned up a few times. The chain links TRBV7-9 to TRBJ1-1, with D maybe TRBD1 (5 bases). The V end was cut by 2 bases, the J end by 6 bases, with 13 bases between. The CDR3 loop spans 14 amino acids. Germline loops: CDR1 SEHNR, CDR2 FQNEAQ (reference sequence). The CDR3 DNA reads TGTGCCAGCAGCTTAATCAGGGAAGTCGCTGAAGCTTTCTTT. Encoded protein: CASSLIREVAEAFF.

This clonotype was seen a handful of times. This rearrangement joins TRBV11-3 to TRBJ2-7; D remains ambiguous. The CDR3 spans 15 residues. V shed 5 bases and J shed 3 bases, with 17 bases lying between them. CDR1 is SGHNT and CDR2 is YENEEA in the germline V gene. CDR3 nucleotides: TGTGCCAGCAGCGCACAGAACAGTAGGTTCTACGAGCAGTACTTC. This translates into CASSAQNSRFYEQYF.

This clonotype was picked up many times. V usage is TRBV2 and J usage is TRBJ2-3, with 10 positions matching TRBD1. With V trimmed by 1 base and J by 5 bases, 0 bases remained unmatched. The CDR3 length is 14 residues. The V gene's germline CDR1 is SNHLY and CDR2 FYNNEI. The DNA of the CDR3 is TGTGCCAGCAGTGAAGGGACAGGGGGAGATACGCAGTATTTT. This codes for CASSEGTGGDTQYF. The full variable domain, completed using reference TRBV2 and TRBJ2-3, is EPEVTQTPSHQVTQMGQEVILRCVPISNHLYFYWYRQILGQKVEFLVSFYNNEISEKSEIFDDQFSVERPDGSNFTLKIRSTKLEDSAMYFCASSEGTGGDTQYFGPGTRLTVL.

This clonotype was seen many times. The chain couples TRBV2 to TRBJ1-4; D gene uncertain. The CDR3 sequence is 14 residues long. Per germline, CDR1 SNHLY and CDR2 FYNNEI. Between the trimmed V and J ends, which lost 3 bases and 8 bases, there was a span of 13 bases. The chain's CDR3 is CASSEGGRGEKLFF. CDR3 sequence (DNA): TGTGCCAGCAGTGAGGGCGGGCGCGGGGAAAAACTGTTTTTT.

The chain couples TRBV20-1 to TRBJ2-3; D remains ambiguous. V dropped 7 bases and J dropped 1 base, with 18 bases sitting between them. This CDR3 comprises 15 residues. In germline, CDR1 is DFQATT, CDR2 SNEGSKA (reference sequence). DNA for the CDR3: TGCAGTGTCCCTGGAATCGACCGGGGCACAGATACGCAGTATTTT. Translating gives CSVPGIDRGTDTQYF.

The genes are TRBV28 and TRBJ2-3, with D possibly being TRBD1 (6 bases). Per the germline V gene, CDR1 is MDHEN and CDR2 is SYDVKM. Trimming removed 6 bases from V and 2 bases from J, with 21 bases in between. The CDR3 length is 17 residues. The CDR3 here is CASRTHRVGKNTDTQYF. In DNA, the CDR3 is TGTGCCAGCAGAACGCACAGGGTGGGCAAAAACACAGATACGCAGTATTTT.

At least ten counts were recorded for this clonotype. The chain couples TRBV28 to TRBJ2-3, with D possibly called TRBD1 or TRBD2 (5 bases each). Between the trimmed V and J ends, which lost 5 bases and 7 bases, there was a span of 10 bases. The V gene's germline CDR1 is MDHEN and CDR2 SYDVKM. The CDR3 sequence is 12 residues long. The CDR3 here is CASSGTFYTQYF. Written as DNA, the CDR3 is TGTGCCAGCAGTGGGACCTTCTATACGCAGTATTTT.

The sample holds many counts of this clonotype. The chain is built from TRBV20-1 and TRBJ2-7; 10 bases agree with TRBD2. J gave up 5 bases and V 0 bases, and 7 bases lay outside the gene matches. Germline lookup yields CDR1 DFQATT and CDR2 SNEGSKA (reference sequence). This CDR3 spans 15 amino acids. CDR3 sequence: CSARDRRAGGHEQYF. The CDR3 coding sequence is TGCAGTGCTAGAGATCGGAGAGCGGGAGGGCACGAGCAGTACTTC.

The chain is built from TRBV7-9 and TRBJ1-3, with no clear D. CDR1 and CDR2 from the germline V gene are SEHNR and FQNEAQ (reference sequence). This CDR3 comprises 16 residues. Trimming removed 0 bases from V and 2 bases from J, with 11 bases in between. CDR3 residues: CASSLAIGQTGNTIYF. The CDR3 bases are TGTGCCAGCAGCTTAGCGATTGGGCAAACTGGAAACACCATATATTTT.

This rearrangement joins TRBV9 to TRBJ2-1; D uncertain. CDR1 and CDR2 from the germline V gene are SGDLS and YYNGEE. V was pared by 1 base and J by 8 bases, with 13 bases between. The CDR3 loop spans 14 amino acids. CDR3 sequence: CASSVHGSEDEQFF. The CDR3 DNA follows: TGTGCCAGCAGCGTACACGGTTCTGAGGATGAGCAGTTCTTC.

This clonotype was counted ten times or more. This chain connects TRBV20-1 to TRBJ2-5; D remains ambiguous. The V end lost 4 bases, the J end lost 9 bases, and 12 bases lay between the germline ends. The CDR3 is 11 amino acids. Germline V CDR1 and CDR2: DFQATT, SNEGSKA (reference sequence). The CDR3 reads CSATRPRSQYF. DNA of the CDR3: TGCAGTGCTACACGCCCCAGATCCCAGTACTTC.

Details on this clonotype: This could be a read error, since a much larger clone is one nucleotide away. This CDR3 is CACSHGQVRAEAFF. The CDR3 coding sequence is TGTGCCTGCAGCCACGGACAGGTTAGGGCTGAAGCTTTCTTT. The chain couples TRBV12-3 or TRBV12-4 to TRBJ1-1, with 7 positions matching TRBD1. This CDR3 has 14 residues.

This clonotype was seen at least ten times. The chain uses TRBV12-3 or TRBV12-4 and TRBJ2-1; 12 bases align to TRBD2. The CDR3 length is 17 residues. The ends lost 5 bases at V and 7 bases at J; junction bases unmatched: 12. The CDR3 DNA reads TGTGCCAGCAGTCCTTTCCTTCTAGCGGGAGGGCCAAATGAGCAGTTCTTC. Translating it yields CASSPFLLAGGPNEQFF.

About this clonotype: A far larger clone is only one base removed, so a read error is likely. No conserved phenylalanine or tryptophan ends this CDR3, so it is likely a read error. The V and J genes are TRBV2 and TRBJ2-5; 14 nucleotides agree with TRBD2. The end of the DNA fits TRBJ2-7 better, so the J call may be wrong. The germline CDR1 and CDR2 sequences are SNHLY and FYNNEI. The CDR3 runs to 21 residues. This chain's CDR3 is CASKGRKAGTSGSGGTYEQYS. The CDR3, as DNA: TGTGCCAGCAAGGGGAGAAAAGCCGGGACTAGCGGGAGCGGGGGAACCTACGAGCAGTACTCC.

This clonotype was found many times. The V call is TRBV28, the J call TRBJ1-3; TRBD1 is a possible D gene (5 bases). CDR3 length equals 16 residues. V lost 3 bases, J lost 0 bases, and 12 bases lay in between. Germline V gene lookup returns CDR1 MDHEN and CDR2 SYDVKM. The CDR3 nucleotides read TGTGCCAGCAGTTTTGGGACTTTTAGCTCTGGAAACACCATATATTTT. This sequence encodes CASSFGTFSSGNTIYF.

The chain joins TRBV15 to TRBJ2-1, with TRBD2 matching 9 bases. V shed 0 bases and J 10 bases; nucleotides not matched to a gene: 10. The CDR3 totals 16 residues. CDR1 and CDR2 (germline): LNHNV, YYDKDF (reference sequence). In DNA form, the CDR3 reads TGTGCCACCAGCAGAGATGAGATTAGCGGGAGAGGGGAGCAGTTCTTC. Translation: CATSRDEISGRGEQFF.